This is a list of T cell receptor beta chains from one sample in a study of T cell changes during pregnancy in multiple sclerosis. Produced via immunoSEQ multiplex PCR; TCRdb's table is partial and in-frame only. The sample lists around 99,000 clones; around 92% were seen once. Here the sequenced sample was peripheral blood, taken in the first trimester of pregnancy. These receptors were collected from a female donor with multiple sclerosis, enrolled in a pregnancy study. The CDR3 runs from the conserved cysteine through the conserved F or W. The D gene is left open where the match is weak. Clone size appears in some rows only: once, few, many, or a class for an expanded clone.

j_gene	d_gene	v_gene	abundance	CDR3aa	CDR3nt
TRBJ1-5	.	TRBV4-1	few	CASSQDSGLGGQPQHF	TGCGCCAGCAGCCAAGACTCCGGGCTCGGGGGACAGCCCCAGCATTTT
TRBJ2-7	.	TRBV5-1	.	CASSPLTDSYEQYF	TGCGCCAGCAGCCCCTTGACAGACTCCTACGAGCAGTACTTC
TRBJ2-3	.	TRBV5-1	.	CASSAGMSTDTQYF	TGCGCCAGCAGCGCCGGGATGTCCACAGATACGCAGTATTTT
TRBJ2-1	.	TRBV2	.	CASSETTTRNEQFF	TGTGCCAGCAGTGAGACTACTACGCGAAATGAGCAGTTCTTC
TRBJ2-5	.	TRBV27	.	CASSRSSGTQYF	TGTGCCAGCAGCCGATCTAGTGGGACCCAGTACTTC
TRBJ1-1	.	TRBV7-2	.	CASSSRSITEAFF	TGTGCCAGCAGCTCCCGGAGTATCACTGAAGCTTTCTTT
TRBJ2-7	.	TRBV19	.	CASRPPGIGNEQYF	TGTGCCAGTAGACCCCCCGGGATTGGGAACGAGCAGTACTTC
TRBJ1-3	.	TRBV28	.	CASRTGHLPASGNTIYF	TGTGCCAGCAGAACGGGACACCTCCCGGCTTCTGGAAACACCATATATTTT
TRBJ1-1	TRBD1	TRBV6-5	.	CAGSHRGGGGTEAFF	TGTGCCGGCAGTCACAGGGGCGGCGGAGGGACTGAAGCTTTCTTT
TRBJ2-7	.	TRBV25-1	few	CASSENTHEQYF	TGTGCCAGCAGTGAGAACACACACGAGCAGTACTTC
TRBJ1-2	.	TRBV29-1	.	CSAEQTLGGYTF	TGCAGCGCCGAACAGACCCTCGGCGGCTACACCTTC
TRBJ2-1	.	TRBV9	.	CASSVAGSSWSSYNEQFF	TGTGCCAGCAGCGTCGCCGGAAGTAGCTGGAGCTCCTACAATGAGCAGTTCTTC
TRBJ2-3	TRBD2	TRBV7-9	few	CASSLVGGRAADTQYF	TGTGCCAGCAGCTTAGTAGGCGGGAGGGCCGCAGATACGCAGTATTTT
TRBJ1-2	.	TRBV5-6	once	CASSFEVFYGYTF	TGTGCCAGCAGCTTCGAGGTTTTCTATGGCTACACCTTC
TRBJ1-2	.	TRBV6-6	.	CASSYPNGQFLYGYTF	TGTGCCAGCAGTTACCCCAATGGACAGTTTCTCTATGGCTACACCTTC
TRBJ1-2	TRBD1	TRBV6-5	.	CASRPDRGDGYTF	TGTGCCAGCAGACCGGACAGGGGTGATGGCTACACCTTC
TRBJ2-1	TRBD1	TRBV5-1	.	CASSLAGQAKYNEQFF	TGCGCCAGCAGCTTGGCAGGACAGGCAAAGTACAATGAGCAGTTCTTC
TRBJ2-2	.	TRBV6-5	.	CASSYGLASGELFF	TGTGCCAGCAGTTATGGGCTAGCCTCCGGGGAGCTGTTTTTT
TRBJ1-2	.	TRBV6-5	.	CASKSIHGYTF	TGTGCCAGCAAATCCATCCATGGCTACACCTTC
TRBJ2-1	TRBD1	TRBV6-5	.	CATRDREEQFF	TGTGCCACCCGGGACAGGGAAGAGCAGTTCTTC
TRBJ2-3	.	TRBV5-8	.	CASSLFSEFADTQYF	TGTGCCAGCAGCTTGTTTTCGGAGTTCGCAGATACGCAGTATTTT
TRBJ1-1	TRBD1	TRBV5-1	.	CASSGGDRVATEAFF	TGCGCCAGCAGCGGGGGGGACAGGGTCGCCACTGAAGCTTTCTTT
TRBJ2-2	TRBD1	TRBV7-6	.	CASSQGVRRELFF	TGTGCCAGCAGCCAGGGGGTGCGGAGGGAGCTGTTTTTT
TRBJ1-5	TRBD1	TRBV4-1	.	CASADPGQSGQPQHF	TGCGCCAGCGCCGATCCGGGACAGTCGGGTCAGCCCCAGCATTTT
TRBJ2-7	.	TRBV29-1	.	CSVIDEGGTYEQYF	TGCAGCGTGATAGACGAGGGAGGAACCTACGAGCAGTACTTC
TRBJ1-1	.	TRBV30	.	CAWRDRGNTEAFF	TGTGCCTGGAGGGACAGAGGGAACACTGAAGCTTTCTTT
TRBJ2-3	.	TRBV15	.	CATSNPLRLSTDTQYF	TGTGCCACCAGCAACCCCCTGCGACTGAGCACAGATACGCAGTATTTT
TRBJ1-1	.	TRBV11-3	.	CASSLGTGEAFF	TGTGCCAGCAGCTTGGGTACGGGGGAAGCTTTCTTT
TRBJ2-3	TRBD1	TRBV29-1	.	CSVARGHRTDTQYF	TGCAGCGTTGCCAGGGGGCATCGAACAGATACGCAGTATTTT
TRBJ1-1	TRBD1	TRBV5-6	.	CASSLPGTGPGNTEAFF	TGTGCCAGCAGCTTGCCCGGGACAGGCCCCGGCAACACTGAAGCTTTCTTT
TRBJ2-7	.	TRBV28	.	CASSLVQSYEQYF	TGTGCCAGCAGTTTAGTCCAATCCTACGAGCAGTACTTC
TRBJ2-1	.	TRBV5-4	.	CASSPAAAQYNEQFF	TGTGCCAGCAGCCCCGCAGCGGCACAATACAATGAGCAGTTCTTC
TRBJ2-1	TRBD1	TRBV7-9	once	CASSLTGTGYYSEQFF	TGTGCCAGCAGCTTAACCGGGACAGGGTATTACAGTGAGCAGTTCTTC
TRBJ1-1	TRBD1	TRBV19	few	CASSPGTAEAFF	TGTGCCAGTAGTCCAGGGACAGCTGAAGCTTTCTTT
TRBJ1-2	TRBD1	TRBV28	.	CASVTGVSSGYTF	TGTGCCAGCGTGACAGGGGTATCATCTGGCTACACCTTC
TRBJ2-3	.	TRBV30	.	CAWSRGSRTDTQYF	TGTGCCTGGAGTAGGGGGAGCCGCACAGATACGCAGTATTTT
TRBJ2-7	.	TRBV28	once	CASSSVAGPSSYEQYF	TGTGCCAGCAGTTCAGTGGCGGGCCCGAGCTCCTACGAGCAGTACTTC
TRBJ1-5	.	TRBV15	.	CATSRDKNRRSNQPQHF	TGTGCCACCAGCAGAGATAAAAACAGGAGAAGCAATCAGCCCCAGCATTTT
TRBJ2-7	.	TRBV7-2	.	CASSRGGTTSYEQYF	TGTGCCAGCAGCCGAGGCGGGACGACCTCCTACGAGCAGTACTTC
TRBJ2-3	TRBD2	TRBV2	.	CASSLLSGSGIYTDTQYF	TGTGCCAGCAGTCTCCTTAGCGGGAGTGGGATTTACACAGATACGCAGTATTTT
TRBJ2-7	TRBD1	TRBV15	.	CATSRESRTGENEQYF	TGTGCCACCAGCAGAGAATCTAGGACAGGGGAGAACGAGCAGTACTTC
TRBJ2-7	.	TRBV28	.	CASSLLEGTYEQYF	TGTGCCAGCAGTTTATTGGAGGGGACCTACGAGCAGTACTTC
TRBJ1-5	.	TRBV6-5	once	CASQGRGGNQPQHF	TGTGCCAGCCAGGGGAGAGGGGGCAATCAGCCCCAGCATTTT
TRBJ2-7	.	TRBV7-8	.	CASSGGPQGFTYEQYF	TGTGCCAGCAGCGGTGGACCACAGGGTTTCACCTACGAGCAGTACTTC
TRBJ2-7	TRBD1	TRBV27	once	CASSGQVAYEQYF	TGTGCCAGCAGCGGACAGGTGGCCTACGAGCAGTACTTC
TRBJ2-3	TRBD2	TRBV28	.	CASTRAGVGTDTQYF	TGTGCCAGCACCCGAGCGGGAGTCGGAACAGATACGCAGTATTTT
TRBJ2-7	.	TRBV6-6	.	CASRQVTYEQYF	TGTGCCAGCAGACAAGTGACTTACGAGCAGTACTTC